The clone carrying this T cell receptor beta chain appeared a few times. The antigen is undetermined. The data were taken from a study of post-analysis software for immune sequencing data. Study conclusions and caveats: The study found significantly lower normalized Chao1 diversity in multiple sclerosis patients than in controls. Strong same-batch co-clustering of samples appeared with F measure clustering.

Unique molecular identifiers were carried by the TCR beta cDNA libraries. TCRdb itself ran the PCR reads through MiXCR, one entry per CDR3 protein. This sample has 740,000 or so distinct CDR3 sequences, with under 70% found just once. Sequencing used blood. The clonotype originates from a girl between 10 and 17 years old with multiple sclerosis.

The DNA for the CDR3 is TGCAGCGCCACGACAGGGGAGAACTATGGCTACACCTTC. Translation: CSATTGENYGYTF. V and J are TRBV29-1 and TRBJ1-2, with 8 bases that match TRBD1. The CDR3 has 13 amino acids. With V trimmed by 7 bases and J by 2 bases, 6 bases remained unmatched. Germline V gives CDR1 SQVTM, CDR2 ANQGSEA.